The 14 T cell receptor beta chains presented below share a single source sample, sequenced in a study of blood T cell repertoires in COVID-19. Only in-frame clones appear in the TCRdb table, and some are missing; sequencing was by immunoSEQ multiplex PCR. The sample holds tens of thousands of clones; 72% are singletons and the top ten take around 24%. Material for sequencing was peripheral blood. Receptor source: a woman aged 55-70 years in a cohort sampled during active or convalescent COVID-19.

The CDR3 coding sequence is TGTGCCACCAGCAGACGGCCCACTAGCGGGGGCACAGATACGCAGTATTTT. This translates into CATSRRPTSGGTDTQYF. The V and J genes are TRBV15 and TRBJ2-3, with 10 positions matching TRBD2. Losses at the gene ends were 2 bases for V and 1 base for J; bases not matched to a gene: 6. Germline CDR1 reads LNHNV; CDR2 reads YYDKDF (reference sequence). The CDR3 is made up of 17 amino acids.

Only a few counts were recorded for this clone. This chain joins TRBV3-1 (or the pseudogene TRBV3-2) and TRBJ2-1; TRBD2 matches 10 bases. The CDR3 is made up of 18 amino acids. Germline values: CDR1 LGHDT, CDR2 YNNKEL (reference sequence). V trimming: 0 bases; J trimming: 5 bases; junction bases outside the gene matches: 10. The CDR3 spells CASSQDAAGGPMNNEQFF. DNA of the CDR3: TGTGCCAGCAGCCAAGACGCAGCGGGGGGGCCGATGAACAATGAGCAGTTCTTC.

Concerning this clone: The same CDR3 arises from other DNA sequences in this sample as well. This chain connects TRBV18 to TRBJ2-5; D perhaps matches TRBD1 (5 bases). The CDR3 loop spans 13 amino acids. Germline CDR1 is KGHSH and CDR2 is LQKENI. The germline V and J ends were trimmed by 3 bases and 5 bases, with 10 bases remaining between them. The CDR3 sequence is CASSPGLGETQYF. DNA of the CDR3: TGTGCCAGCTCACCGGGGCTAGGGGAGACCCAGTACTTC.

The CDR3 reads CASSFFAGGPRSDTQYF. In DNA form, the CDR3 reads TGTGCCAGCAGTTTTTTCGCGGGGGGGCCCCGTTCGGATACGCAGTATTTT. The rearrangement links TRBV28 to TRBJ2-3; 9 bases are shared with TRBD2. CDR3 length: 17 amino acids. Germline CDR1 MDHEN, CDR2 SYDVKM. V shed 3 bases and J 6 bases; nucleotides not matched to a gene: 13.

The chain links TRBV5-1 to TRBJ2-1; 8 bases fit TRBD2. The V segment lost 0 bases and the J segment 5 bases; nucleotides outside the gene matches: 7. The CDR3 runs 16 residues. Germline CDR1 is SGHRS and CDR2 is YFSETQ. The CDR3 DNA is TGCGCCAGCAGCTTGGTTCCAGCGGGGGCCCACAATGAGCAGTTCTTC. It is translated as CASSLVPAGAHNEQFF.

V and J are TRBV3-1 (or the pseudogene TRBV3-2) and TRBJ2-3; D unresolved. The CDR3 spans 14 residues. Trimming removed 0 bases from V and 4 bases from J, with 8 bases in between. Germline values: CDR1 LGHDT, CDR2 YNNKEL (reference sequence). The DNA for the CDR3 is TGTGCCAGCAGCCAAGATCAGGTTTCAGATACGCAGTATTTT. The encoded protein is CASSQDQVSDTQYF.

V gene TRBV5-5 combines with J gene TRBJ1-2; no firm D call. CDR1 and CDR2 from the germline V gene are SGHKS and YYEKEE (reference sequence). This CDR3 is built from 10 residues. V gave up 0 bases and J gave up 14 bases, with 8 bases separating them. For the CDR3, the DNA is TGTGCCAGCAGCTTGGAGCAGGTTACCTTC. This encodes CASSLEQVTF. The full variable domain, its missing parts supplied by reference TRBV5-5 and TRBJ1-2, is DAGVTQSPTHLIKTRGQQVTLRCSPISGHKSVSWYQQVLGQGPQFIFQYYEKEERGRGNFPDRFSARQFPNYSSELNVNALLLGDSALYLCASSLEQVTFGSGTRLTVV.

The rearrangement links TRBV4-3 to TRBJ2-7; D not resolved. Trimming pared 2 bases from V and 1 base from J, leaving 6 bases between. CDR3 length equals 13 residues. CDR1 is LGHNA, CDR2 YSLEER, per germline. CDR3 residues: CASSQSLSYEQYF. CDR3 nucleotides: TGCGCCAGCAGCCAAAGCCTTTCCTACGAGCAGTACTTC.

The chain employs TRBV7-2 and TRBJ2-4; TRBD1 might be the D (6 bases). Trimming shortened V by 1 base and J by 5 bases, and 12 bases separated the two germline ends. CDR3 length: 15 residues. Germline CDR1 is SGHTA and CDR2 is FQGNSA. This CDR3 reads CASSLGPRGENIQYF. In DNA, the CDR3 is TGTGCCAGCAGCTTAGGTCCCAGGGGCGAAAACATTCAGTACTTC.

CDR3 bases: TGCGCCAGCAGCTTGGCTAGAATGACAGATACGCAGTATTTT. Translated, it gives CASSLARMTDTQYF. This rearrangement joins TRBV5-1 to TRBJ2-3; D is uncertain. Germline assignment: CDR1 SGHRS and CDR2 YFSETQ. This CDR3 is 14 amino acids long. Trimming removed 0 bases at V and 3 bases at J, with 8 bases between.

This rearrangement joins TRBV9 to TRBJ1-5; 8 nucleotides agree with TRBD1. Germline-derived CDR1 and CDR2 are SGDLS and YYNGEE. The CDR3 runs to 15 residues. Trimming at V came to 0 bases and at J to 3 bases, leaving 2 bases not matched to a gene. The CDR3: CASSVGDRTNQPQHF. In DNA, the CDR3 is TGTGCCAGCAGCGTAGGGGACAGGACCAATCAGCCCCAGCATTTT.

V usage is TRBV7-2 and J usage is TRBJ2-5, with D perhaps matching TRBD1 (5 bases). The ends were cut back, 5 bases at V and 2 bases at J, with 9 bases in the middle. The CDR3 is 13 residues long. The germline gives CDR1 SGHTA, CDR2 FQGNSA. CDR3 loop: CASSGHRQETQYF. For the CDR3, the DNA is TGTGCCAGCAGCGGACACCGACAAGAGACCCAGTACTTC.

This clone was observed a single time. The rearrangement uses TRBV2 and TRBJ2-1; 11 positions match TRBD2. Germline trimming cut 6 bases from V and 5 bases from J; bases unmatched to any gene: 6. This CDR3 contains 15 residues. Germline V gives CDR1 SNHLY, CDR2 FYNNEI. The CDR3 sequence is CASRERLAGHNEQFF. Written as DNA, the CDR3 is TGTGCCAGCAGGGAAAGACTAGCGGGGCACAATGAGCAGTTCTTC.

This chain joins TRBV5-6 and TRBJ2-5; TRBD2 is a possible D gene (6 bases). From germline, CDR1 is SGHDT and CDR2 YYEEEE. The CDR3 extends over 14 amino acids. V was cut by 3 bases and J by 4 bases, with 13 bases left in between. The CDR3 bases are TGTGCCAGCAGCTCGACCCGGGGGTTAGAGACCCAGTACTTC. Amino acid sequence: CASSSTRGLETQYF.